The following is a T cell receptor (beta chain) sequence with its context. Antigen specificity is unknown. The CDR3 sequence is 12 residues long. V shed 2 bases and J shed 6 bases, with 8 bases lying between them. The germline gives CDR1 WSHSY, CDR2 SAAADI. The data were obtained in a study of shared clonotypes between healthy human individuals. About the research overall: Aged between 18 and 49, the donors were a couple of women and a few men.

Findings of the study overall: Only blood samples were collected, and tissue repertoires likely differ.

Some clones are missing from TCRdb's copy, which holds only in-frame ones; the method was immunoSEQ multiplex PCR. The sample has 2 million to 3 million clones, roughly 93% seen once; the top ten hold approximately 0.37%. This sequence joins TRBV10-2 and TRBJ2-7; D gene uncertain. Sequencing was performed on naive CD4+ T cells from PBMCs. Described subset: CD45RA+ positively selected. This clonotype was sampled from a man between 18 and 29 years old in good health. Some clones in this sample may be carry-over from other donors' samples. CDR3 sequence: CASSEPLREQYF. The CDR3 bases are TGCGCCAGCAGTGAGCCACTTCGCGAGCAGTACTTC.